This T cell receptor beta chain was observed in a study of cytomegalovirus exposure and HLA in healthy donors. Study outcomes and limitations: Segments of the TCR beta V type were, in most cases, productive about 87% or about 30% of the time in an earlier analysis. Differences between HLA loci emerged in a later analysis of TCR association rates, with DRB1 most and HLA-C fewest. In a later analysis, parvovirus B19, influenza, CMV and Epstein-Barr virus appeared linked to several top co-occurrence clusters.

Germline CDR1 MNHEY, CDR2 SMNVEV (reference sequence). This CDR3 is 17 amino acids long. V dropped 2 bases and J dropped 4; count of bases not matched to a gene: 11. The PCR used 60 Vbeta and 13 Jbeta primers. Libraries were prepared by immunoSEQ multiplex PCR; TCRdb keeps only in-frame clonotypes and omits some of them. The sample records approximately 170,000 clones, approximately 71% being singletons. Concerning this clone itself: What it recognizes is unknown.

Input material: PBMCs. This chain joins TRBV27 and TRBJ2-7; 10 bases fit TRBD2. The sequence was collected from a girl between 10 and 17 years old in good health and CMV-seronegative. DNA for the CDR3: TGTGCCAGCAGTTTACAGCCTCGGACTAGCGGATTATACGAGCAGTACTTC. The encoded protein is CASSLQPRTSGLYEQYF.